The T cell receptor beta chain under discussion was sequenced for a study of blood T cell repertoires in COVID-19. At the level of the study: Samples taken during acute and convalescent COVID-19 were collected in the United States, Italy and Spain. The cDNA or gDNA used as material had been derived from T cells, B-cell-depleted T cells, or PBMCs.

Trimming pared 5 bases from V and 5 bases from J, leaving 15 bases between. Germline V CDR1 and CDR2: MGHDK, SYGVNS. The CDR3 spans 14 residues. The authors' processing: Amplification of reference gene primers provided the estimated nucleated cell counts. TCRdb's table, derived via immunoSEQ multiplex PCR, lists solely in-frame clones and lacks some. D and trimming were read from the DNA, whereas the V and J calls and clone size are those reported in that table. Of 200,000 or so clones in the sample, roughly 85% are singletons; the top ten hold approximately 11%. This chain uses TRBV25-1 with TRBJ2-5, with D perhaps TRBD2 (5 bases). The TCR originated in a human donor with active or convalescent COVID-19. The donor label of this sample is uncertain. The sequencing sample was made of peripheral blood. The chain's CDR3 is CASSPERQVETQYF. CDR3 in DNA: TGTGCCAGCAGTCCTGAGCGGCAGGTCGAGACCCAGTACTTC.